This TCR beta chain is from a study of response to subunit inactivated influenza vaccine. Study outcomes and limitations: Authors suggested few new T cells are recruited by each seasonal influenza vaccination.

This CDR3 contains 13 residues. V was clipped by 5 bases and J by 3 bases, with 13 bases between them. Germline loops: CDR1 DFQATT, CDR2 SNEGSKA (reference sequence). Using its own MiXCR run on the RT-PCR reads, TCRdb lists one record per CDR3 protein. This sample has 500,000 to 600,000 distinct CDR3 sequences, with 12% to 15% found just once. As regards this clonotype: Its target is not known.

The chain links TRBV20-1 to TRBJ1-1, with D perhaps TRBD1 (5 bases). This sequence originates from a man aged 45 to 65 who received an inactivated influenza vaccine. Sample: PBMCs from blood, taken roughly 12 days after vaccination. The CDR3 nucleotides are TGCAGTGCTTTCCAGGGCGAAGACACTGAAGCTTTCTTT. This gives the protein CSAFQGEDTEAFF.